The 9 T cell receptor beta chains reported below all come from one sample, sequenced in a study of cytomegalovirus exposure and HLA in healthy donors. Use of 60 Vbeta and 13 Jbeta primers characterized the PCR. Sequencing used immunoSEQ multiplex PCR; TCRdb keeps in-frame clones, though not all of them. The sample consists of about 55,000 clones, approximately 80% of them appearing once. The sequenced material came from PBMCs. The origin of the receptors is a female donor in good health and CMV-seronegative.

A few counts support this clone. The chain is built from TRBV4-2 and TRBJ2-5, with 16 bases fitting TRBD2. The CDR3 has 17 residues. In germline, CDR1 is LGHNA, CDR2 YNFKEQ. V lost 4 bases to trimming and J lost 5 bases; unmatched junction nucleotides: 7. CDR3: CASSPGTSGGAQETQYF. CDR3 nucleotide sequence: TGTGCCAGCAGCCCTGGGACTAGCGGGGGGGCCCAGGAGACCCAGTACTTC.

The chain combines TRBV5-1 with TRBJ2-3, with D possibly matching TRBD2 (6 bases). Trimming removed 4 bases from V and 6 bases from J, with 18 bases in between. Germline V gives CDR1 SGHRS, CDR2 YFSETQ. This CDR3 is 15 amino acids long. The chain's CDR3 is CASSGGLPQMDTQYF. In DNA, the CDR3 is TGCGCCAGCAGCGGGGGACTCCCCCAGATGGATACGCAGTATTTT.

The rearrangement links TRBV7-8 to TRBJ2-1, with TRBD2 matching over 13 bases. CDR1 and CDR2 (germline): SGHVS, FQNEAQ. The CDR3 sequence is 15 residues long. With 4 bases clipped from V and 6 bases from J, the junction kept 3 bases outside the gene matches. In DNA, the CDR3 is TGTGCCAGCAGCTACGGACTAGCGGGAGTCAATGAGCAGTTCTTC. Residues: CASSYGLAGVNEQFF.

The V call is TRBV28, the J call TRBJ1-1; TRBD1 agrees at 8 bases. Germline V gene data show CDR1 as MDHEN and CDR2 as SYDVKM. This CDR3 is 13 amino acids long. With V trimmed by 7 bases and J by 3 bases, 4 bases remained unmatched. CDR3 coding DNA: TGTGCCAGCAATCAGGGGGCTGACACTGAAGCTTTCTTT. This translates into CASNQGADTEAFF.

Worth noting for this clone: Additional DNA sequences in this sample encode the identical CDR3. The chain couples TRBV27 to TRBJ1-2; D possibly corresponds to TRBD1 (6 bases). The CDR3 covers 12 residues. From germline, CDR1 is MNHEY and CDR2 SMNVEV (reference sequence). V lost 6 bases to trimming and J lost 7 bases, with 12 bases between them. Here the CDR3 reads CASRTGGGGYTF. Here the CDR3 DNA reads TGTGCCAGCAGGACAGGCGGTGGTGGCTACACCTTC.

The V gene is TRBV18, the J gene TRBJ2-5, with 8 bases matching TRBD2. Germline V lookup: CDR1 KGHSH, CDR2 LQKENI. The trim removed 4 bases at V and 2 bases at J, leaving 12 bases unmatched. The CDR3 is 17 residues long. The CDR3 bases are TGTGCCAGCTCACGGACCAGCGGGGGAAGGGAACAAGAGACCCAGTACTTC. This codes for CASSRTSGGREQETQYF. The whole variable domain, filled in from reference TRBV18 and TRBJ2-5, reads NAGVMQNPRHLVRRRGQEARLRCSPMKGHSHVYWYRQLPEEGLKFMVYLQKENIIDESGMPKERFSAEFPKEGPSILRIQQVVRGDSAAYFCASSRTSGGREQETQYFGPGTRLLVL.

The chain uses TRBV2 and TRBJ2-4; no definite D call. The germline CDR1 and CDR2 sequences are SNHLY and FYNNEI. The length of the CDR3 is 16 residues. Trimming stripped 6 bases from V and 2 bases from J, with 17 bases between. The CDR3 DNA reads TGTGCCAGCAGCGAGATTTTTACAGTTTCCAAAAACATTCAGTACTTC. This gives the protein CASSEIFTVSKNIQYF. The variable domain in full, completed from reference TRBV2 and TRBJ2-4, reads EPEVTQTPSHQVTQMGQEVILRCVPISNHLYFYWYRQILGQKVEFLVSFYNNEISEKSEIFDDQFSVERPDGSNFTLKIRSTKLEDSAMYFCASSEIFTVSKNIQYFGAGTRLSVL.

V usage is TRBV5-6 and J usage is TRBJ1-1; the D gene is possibly TRBD1 (6 bases). The CDR3 covers 15 residues. CDR1 is SGHDT, CDR2 YYEEEE, per germline. Trimming cost V 4 bases and J 4 bases, with 17 bases left between them. In DNA form, the CDR3 reads TGTGCCAGCAGCCCGGCCGGGACATACGGCACTGAAGCTTTCTTT. This translates into CASSPAGTYGTEAFF.

The V and J genes are TRBV7-3 and TRBJ2-5, with TRBD1 matching over 10 bases. Judging by the DNA end, TRBJ2-7 fits better; the J call may be wrong. The CDR3 spans 13 residues. Per germline, CDR1 SGHTA and CDR2 FQGTGA. CDR3 amino acids: CASSPDRGYEQYF. CDR3 DNA sequence: TGTGCCAGCAGCCCGGACAGGGGGTACGAGCAGTACTTC.